The T cell receptor beta chain described here comes from a study of blood T cell repertoires in COVID-19. About the research overall: COVID-19 samples from acute and convalescent phases originated in the United States, Italy and Spain.

Assay used: immunoSEQ multiplex PCR; TCRdb lists only in-frame clones, some missing. The sample records about 160,000 clones, around 85% being singletons. Losses at the gene ends were 6 bases for V and 8 bases for J; bases not matched to a gene: 3. The germline gives CDR1 MRHNA, CDR2 SNTAGT. There are 13 residues in the CDR3. Sequenced input: peripheral blood. The receptor comes from an older man with COVID-19, enrolled during active disease. The chain links TRBV6-4 to TRBJ1-4; 10 nucleotides line up with TRBD1. The CDR3 DNA reads as TGTGCCAGCAGCCGGGACAGGGGAGAAAAACTGTTTTTT. Protein: CASSRDRGEKLFF.